This entry describes one T cell receptor beta chain. Assay used: immunoSEQ multiplex PCR; TCRdb lists only in-frame clones, some missing. The data contain 270,000 or so clones, around nine tenths of them singletons. This entry is derived from a study of blood T cell repertoires in COVID-19. As for the study in general: COVID-19 samples from acute and convalescent phases originated in the United States, Italy and Spain. T cells, B-cell-depleted T cells, or PBMCs supplied cDNA or gDNA.

The study recruited people aged about 18 to 89 years across more than 20 US areas. Recovered status in Cohort 3 required two negative PCRs, clearance, or symptom resolution. Germline V gene sequence: CDR1 ENHRY, CDR2 SYGVKD. This CDR3 is 13 amino acids long. Trimming cost V 2 bases and J 8 bases, with 12 bases left between them. This sequence joins TRBV10-3 and TRBJ1-2, with D possibly being TRBD1 (5 bases). The receptor was isolated from a woman aged 18-30 years who had recovered from COVID-19. The sequenced sample was PBMCs or T cells enriched from blood (not recorded which). The CDR3 here is CAISENRSWGYTF. Written as DNA, the CDR3 is TGTGCCATCAGTGAGAACAGGTCATGGGGCTACACCTTC.